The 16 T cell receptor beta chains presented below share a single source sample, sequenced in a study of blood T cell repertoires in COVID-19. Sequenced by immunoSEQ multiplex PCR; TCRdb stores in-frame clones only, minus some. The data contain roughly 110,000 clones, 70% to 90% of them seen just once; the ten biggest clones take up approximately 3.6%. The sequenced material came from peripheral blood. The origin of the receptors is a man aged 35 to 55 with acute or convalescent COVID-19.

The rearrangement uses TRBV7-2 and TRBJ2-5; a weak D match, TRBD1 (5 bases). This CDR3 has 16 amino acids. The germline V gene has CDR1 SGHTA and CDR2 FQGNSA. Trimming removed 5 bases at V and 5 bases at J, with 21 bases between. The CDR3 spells CASSGPWGYVLETQYF. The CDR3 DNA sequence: TGTGCCAGCAGCGGTCCTTGGGGCTACGTGCTGGAGACCCAGTACTTC.

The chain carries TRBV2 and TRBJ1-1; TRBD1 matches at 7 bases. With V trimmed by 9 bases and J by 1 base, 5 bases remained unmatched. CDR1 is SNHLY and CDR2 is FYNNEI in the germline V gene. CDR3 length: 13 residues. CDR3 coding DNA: TGTGCCAGTCAGACAGGGTCGAACACTGAAGCTTTCTTT. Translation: CASQTGSNTEAFF.

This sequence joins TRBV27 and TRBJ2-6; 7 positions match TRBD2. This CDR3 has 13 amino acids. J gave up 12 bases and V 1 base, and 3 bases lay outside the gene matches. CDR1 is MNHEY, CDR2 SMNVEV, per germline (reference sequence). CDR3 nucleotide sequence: TGTGCCAGCAGTTTATGGGGAGGGCGCGTCCTGACTTTC. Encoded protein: CASSLWGGRVLTF.

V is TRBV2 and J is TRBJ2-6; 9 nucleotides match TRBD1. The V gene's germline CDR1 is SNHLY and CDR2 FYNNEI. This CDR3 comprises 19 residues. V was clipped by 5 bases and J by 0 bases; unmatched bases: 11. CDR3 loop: CASSTSGTGINSGANVLTF. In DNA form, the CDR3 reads TGTGCCAGCAGTACTTCCGGGACAGGGATTAACTCTGGGGCCAACGTCCTGACTTTC.

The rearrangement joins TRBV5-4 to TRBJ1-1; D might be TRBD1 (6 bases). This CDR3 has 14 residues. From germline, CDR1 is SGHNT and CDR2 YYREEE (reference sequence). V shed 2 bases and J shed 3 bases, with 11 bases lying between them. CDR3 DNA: TGTGCCAGCAGCTTTGGGGGGGCCGACACTGAAGCTTTCTTT. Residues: CASSFGGADTEAFF.

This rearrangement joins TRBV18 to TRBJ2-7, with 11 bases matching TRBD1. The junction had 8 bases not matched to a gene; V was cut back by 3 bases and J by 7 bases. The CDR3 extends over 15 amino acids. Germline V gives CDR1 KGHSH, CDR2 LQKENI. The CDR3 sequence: CASSPSGTGGREQYF. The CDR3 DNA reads TGTGCCAGCTCACCGTCCGGGACAGGGGGTAGGGAGCAGTACTTC.

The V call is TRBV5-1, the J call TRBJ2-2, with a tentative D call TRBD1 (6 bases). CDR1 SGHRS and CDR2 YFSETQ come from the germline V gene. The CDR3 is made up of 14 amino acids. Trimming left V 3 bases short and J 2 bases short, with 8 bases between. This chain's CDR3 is CASSSGQNTGELFF. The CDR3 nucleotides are TGCGCCAGCAGCTCGGGACAAAACACCGGGGAGCTGTTTTTT.

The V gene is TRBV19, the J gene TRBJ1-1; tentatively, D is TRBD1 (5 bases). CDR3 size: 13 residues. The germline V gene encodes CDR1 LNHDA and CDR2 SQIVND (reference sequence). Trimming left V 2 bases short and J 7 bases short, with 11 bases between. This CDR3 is CASSIRGRDEAFF. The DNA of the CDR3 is TGTGCCAGTAGTATACGGGGGAGGGATGAAGCTTTCTTT. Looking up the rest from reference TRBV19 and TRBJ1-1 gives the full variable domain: DGGITQSPKYLFRKEGQNVTLSCEQNLNHDAMYWYRQDPGQGLRLIYYSQIVNDFQKGDIAEGYSVSREKKESFPLTVTSAQKNPTAFYLCASSIRGRDEAFFGQGTRLTVV.

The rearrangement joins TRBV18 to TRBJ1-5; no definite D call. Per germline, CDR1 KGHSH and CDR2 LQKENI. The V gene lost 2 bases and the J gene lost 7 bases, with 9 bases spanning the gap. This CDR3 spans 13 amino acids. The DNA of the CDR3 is TGTGCCAGCTCACCAACTTCCGAACAGCCCCAGCATTTT. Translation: CASSPTSEQPQHF.

CDR3 amino acids: CASSQHRGGKQYF. For the CDR3, the DNA is TGCGCCAGCAGCCAACATCGAGGGGGCAAGCAGTACTTC. The chain couples TRBV4-3 to TRBJ2-7; 7 nucleotides match TRBD1. Germline V lookup: CDR1 LGHNA, CDR2 YSLEER. J gave up 8 bases and V 2 bases, and 6 bases lay outside the gene matches. The CDR3 totals 13 residues.

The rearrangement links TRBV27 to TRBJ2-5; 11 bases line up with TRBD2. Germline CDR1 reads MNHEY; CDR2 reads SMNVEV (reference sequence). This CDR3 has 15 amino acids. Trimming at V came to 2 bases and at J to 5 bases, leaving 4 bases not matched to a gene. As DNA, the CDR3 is TGTGCCAGCAGTTTAGCTAGCGGGGGGTTGGAGACCCAGTACTTC. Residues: CASSLASGGLETQYF.

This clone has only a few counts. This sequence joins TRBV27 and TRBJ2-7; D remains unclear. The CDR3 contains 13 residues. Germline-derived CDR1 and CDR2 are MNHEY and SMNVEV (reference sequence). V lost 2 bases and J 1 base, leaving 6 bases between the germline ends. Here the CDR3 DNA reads TGTGCCAGCAGTTTACCGGGTTCCTACGAGCAGTACTTC. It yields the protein CASSLPGSYEQYF.

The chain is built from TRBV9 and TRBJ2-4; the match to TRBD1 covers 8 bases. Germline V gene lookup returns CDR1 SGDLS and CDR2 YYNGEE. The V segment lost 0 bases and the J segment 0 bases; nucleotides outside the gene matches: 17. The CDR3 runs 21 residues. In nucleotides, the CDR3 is TGTGCCAGCAGCGTAGCCCCAGCCGGGACAGGCAGTATCCTAGCCAAAAACATTCAGTACTTC. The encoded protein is CASSVAPAGTGSILAKNIQYF.

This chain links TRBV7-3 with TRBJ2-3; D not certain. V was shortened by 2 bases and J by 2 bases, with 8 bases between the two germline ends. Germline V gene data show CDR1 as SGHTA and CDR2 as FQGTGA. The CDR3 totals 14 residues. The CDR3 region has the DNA TGTGCCAGCAGCTTAGAACATTCCACAGATACGCAGTATTTT. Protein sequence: CASSLEHSTDTQYF.

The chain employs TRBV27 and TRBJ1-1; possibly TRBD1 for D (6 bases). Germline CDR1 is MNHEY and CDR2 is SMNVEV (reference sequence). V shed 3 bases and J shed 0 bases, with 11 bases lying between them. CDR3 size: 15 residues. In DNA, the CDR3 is TGTGCCAGCAGTTTGGACAGAGCCATGAACACTGAAGCTTTCTTT. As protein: CASSLDRAMNTEAFF.

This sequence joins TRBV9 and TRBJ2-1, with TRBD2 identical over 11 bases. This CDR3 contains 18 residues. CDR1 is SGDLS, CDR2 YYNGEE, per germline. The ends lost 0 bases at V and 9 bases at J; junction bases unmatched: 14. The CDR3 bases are TGTGCCAGCAGCGTAGCCGATAGCGGGGGGGCCGGACTTGGTGAGCAGTTCTTC. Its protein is CASSVADSGGAGLGEQFF.